This T cell receptor (beta chain) is drawn from a study of cytomegalovirus exposure and HLA in healthy donors. Study outcomes and limitations: Relative to the approximately 700-donor mean, N-insertions were reportedly fewer in an Asian-associated ancestry cluster in a later analysis. The dataset shows that most TCR sequences were rare, while some public TCRs occurred in many donors. A later analysis by the authors found several of the most significant clusters apparently linked to common viral pathogens.

Germline V lookup: CDR1 MNHEY, CDR2 SMNVEV (reference sequence). This CDR3 is built from 14 residues. The V end lost 5 bases, the J end lost 6 bases, and 13 bases lay between the germline ends. Details on this clone: The antigen is not known.

PCR amplification relied on 60 Vbeta primers (plus 13 Jbeta primers). Measured with immunoSEQ multiplex PCR; TCRdb has only the in-frame clones, and not every one. The table has about 150,000 clones, approximately 85% seen once. This chain connects TRBV27 to TRBJ2-2; tentatively, D is TRBD1 (5 bases). The sequenced sample was PBMCs. This receptor was identified in a woman aged 18-29 years in good health and CMV-seronegative. CDR3 in DNA: TGTGCCAGCAGTCCTCAGGGCCTGGCCGGGGAGCTGTTTTTT. It encodes CASSPQGLAGELFF.